This T cell receptor beta chain is from a study of shared clonotypes between healthy human individuals. Original handling: ImmunoSEQ junction-only sequences lacked quality scores, so their filtering differed. TCRdb keeps only in-frame clones here, not all; method: immunoSEQ multiplex PCR. For V, J and clone size, that table is used; D and trimming come from the DNA. The table lists more than 400,000 clones, about 78% of them singletons, with around 12% in the top ten. For this clone: Its antigen is undetermined.

Adult Caucasians living in Nashville, Tennessee made up all of the donors. It was tens of millions of PBMCs that unsorted samples used for genomic DNA. Findings and caveats of the study: Represented genetic and exposure-history diversity was restricted by having few donors.

This receptor was identified in a middle-aged woman in good health. Some clones in this sample may be carry-over from other donors' samples. Material: PBMCs.

Here the CDR3 DNA reads TGTGCCAGCAGCGTAGGTCCCGCGGGGGTTGGCAAAAACATTCAGTACTTC. As protein: CASSVGPAGVGKNIQYF. This chain uses TRBV9 with TRBJ2-4; 7 positions match TRBD2. CDR1 and CDR2 (germline): SGDLS, YYNGEE. The CDR3 consists of 17 residues. J was trimmed by 3 bases and V by 0 bases; bases with no gene match: 9.